This T cell receptor (beta chain) was found in a study of shared clonotypes between healthy human individuals. PBMC DNA, left unsorted, was sequenced on ten immunoSEQ deep assay plates. Clones were sequenced by immunoSEQ multiplex PCR, and TCRdb holds only the in-frame ones, with some missing. The data contain 550,000 to 600,000 clones, roughly four fifths of them singletons. Material: PBMCs. The TCR comes from a woman aged 40 to 55 in good health. Some clones in this sample may be carry-over from other donors' samples.

The CDR3 coding sequence is TGCAGCGTTGCTTGGACTTCGAACACCGGGGAGCTGTTTTTT. This gives the protein CSVAWTSNTGELFF. The V gene is TRBV29-1, the J gene TRBJ1-3; maybe TRBD2 (5 bases). The tail of the sequence fits TRBJ2-2 better, so the J call may be wrong. Germline V lookup: CDR1 SQVTM, CDR2 ANQGSEA. This CDR3 comprises 14 residues.